This is a list of T cell receptor beta chains from one sample in a study of CD8 T cells in Susac syndrome. MiXCR, run by TCRdb on the immunoSEQ multiplex PCR reads, gives a single entry per CDR3 protein. The top ten clones hold over 0.1% of a sample with about 120,000 distinct CDR3 sequences, roughly 92% of them seen once. Sequencing input: CD8+ T cells from PBMCs. These receptors originate from a human donor in good health. The CDR3 runs from the conserved cysteine through the conserved F or W. D genes are given only for firm matches. Clone size is not always given. Where it is, it says once, few, many or a class for expanded clones.

DNA	CDR3	D	V	J	size
TGTGCCAGCAGCCCCCGCGGACAGGGGGGGCCCGGGGAGCTGTTTTTT	CASSPRGQGGPGELFF	TRBD1	TRBV6-2/TRBV6-3	TRBJ2-2	-
TGTGCCAGCAGCTTAGCGGTAGCTCGCTACGAGCAGTACTTC	CASSLAVARYEQYF	-	TRBV7-9	TRBJ2-7	-
TGTGCCAGCAGCTGGAGGACTAGCGGGAGGGCGCGGGAGACCCAGTACTTC	CASSWRTSGRARETQYF	TRBD2	TRBV5-4	TRBJ2-5	-
TGTGCCAGTAGCCCACAGGGGAATCAGCCCCAGCATTTT	CASSPQGNQPQHF	TRBD1	TRBV19	TRBJ1-5	-
TGTGCCAGCAGCTTAATCGGTGGCGGGTACGAGCAGTACTTC	CASSLIGGGYEQYF	-	TRBV7-9	TRBJ2-7	-
TGTGCCAGCAGCTCTGCAGGAATCGGTGAAGCTTTCTTT	CASSSAGIGEAFF	-	TRBV6-6	TRBJ1-1	-
TGTGCCGTCCAGGGGCAGGCCTACGAGCAGTACTTC	CAVQGQAYEQYF	-	TRBV6-2/TRBV6-3	TRBJ2-7	few
TGTGCCAGCAGCTTGGTTCAGATTATGAACACTGAAGCTTTCTTT	CASSLVQIMNTEAFF	-	TRBV5-5	TRBJ1-1	-
TGCAGTGCTAGAGATAGTGCGGGACACATCAACGATCAGCCCCAGCATTTT	CSARDSAGHINDQPQHF	-	TRBV20-1	TRBJ1-5	once
TGTGCCAGCAGCTTAGGGGGGGCCTCGATGTCTGGAAACACCATATATTTT	CASSLGGASMSGNTIYF	-	TRBV7-2	TRBJ1-3	-
TGTGCTAGTGCTCGCGGGACTAGCGGCTCCTACGAGCAGTACTTC	CASARGTSGSYEQYF	TRBD2	TRBV12-5	TRBJ2-7	-
TGCAGTGCTAGTAAACTAGCGGGAAATGAGCAGTTCTTC	CSASKLAGNEQFF	TRBD2	TRBV20-1	TRBJ2-1	-
TGTGCCAGCAGCTCTAAGACAGGGAGATCCTACGAGCAGTACTTC	CASSSKTGRSYEQYF	TRBD1	TRBV3-1	TRBJ2-7	-
TGCGCCAGCAGTCAATTGGACAGGAGGCCCCCCCAGATGAACACTGAAGCTTTCTTT	CASSQLDRRPPQMNTEAFF	TRBD1	TRBV23-1	TRBJ1-1	-
TGTGCCAGCAGTTTAGGGGGACAGACGGCCATATATTTT	CASSLGGQTAIYF	TRBD1	TRBV12-3/TRBV12-4	TRBJ1-3	-
TGTGCCAGCAGCCAATCTAACACTGAAGCTTTCTTT	CASSQSNTEAFF	-	TRBV14	TRBJ1-1	-
TGTGCCAGCAGTTCCCCCCAGGGATCAGTTGAAGCTTTCTTT	CASSSPQGSVEAFF	-	TRBV6-5	TRBJ1-1	-
TGTGCCATCAGTGACAACCTGAGCGCCTACGAGCAGTACTTC	CAISDNLSAYEQYF	-	TRBV10-3	TRBJ2-7	-
TGTGCCAGCAGCTTAGCTGGAGCAGATACGCAGTATTTT	CASSLAGADTQYF	-	TRBV7-9	TRBJ2-3	few
TGCAGTGCTAGAGATCCGGCCGGGGAGCTGTTTTTT	CSARDPAGELFF	-	TRBV20-1	TRBJ2-2	-
TGTGCCAGTAGATCAGGGAGTTCTAACTATGGCTACACCTTC	CASRSGSSNYGYTF	-	TRBV19	TRBJ1-2	-
TGTGCCAGCAGCTCGGACCGTTACCCCTACGAGCAGTACTTC	CASSSDRYPYEQYF	-	TRBV7-6	TRBJ2-7	-
TGCAGCGTTGAAATAGCGGGGGGCCGAGGAGGCACAGATACGCAGTATTTT	CSVEIAGGRGGTDTQYF	TRBD2	TRBV29-1	TRBJ2-3	-
TGTGCCAGCAGTGTGGATAGGCGGTTGTTCTTC	CASSVDRRLFF	-	TRBV2	TRBJ2-1	-
TGTGCCAGCAGCCCACAGAGTCCTGAAGCTTTCTTT	CASSPQSPEAFF	-	TRBV7-2	TRBJ1-1	-
TGCGCCAGCAGCTGGAGCGGCGACAATCAGCCCCAGCATTTT	CASSWSGDNQPQHF	-	TRBV5-1	TRBJ1-5	-
TGTGCCAGCAGCTTAGCCCAGACAGGGTACAATGAGCAGTTCTTC	CASSLAQTGYNEQFF	TRBD1	TRBV11-2	TRBJ2-1	-